This T cell receptor (beta chain) comes out of a study of shared clonotypes between healthy human individuals (dated by TCRdb to 2019 to 2021). General notes on the study: A couple of women and a few men aged 18 to 49 years were included in the cohort. For each donor, three plates each were used for CD4 naive and CD4 memory, two plates were used for CD8 naive, and one plate was used for CD8 memory. The study deeply sequenced blood TCR repertoires of about 5 healthy adults to estimate repertoire size and the extent of clonotype sharing between individuals. To increase sequencing depth and limit assay-specific biases, TCR repertoire library preparation and sequencing were carried out by different laboratories using diverse techniques. Leukapheresis yielded between about 0.9 and 9.5 billion PBMCs per donor.

What the authors observed across the whole study: Around 5% of naive CD4, 3.5% of naive CD8, roughly 2.4% of memory CD4, and 0.4% of memory CD8 clonotypes were shared across several donors. Larger estimated clonotype richness was generally found for naive subsets than for memory subsets. Compared with non-shared clonotypes, the clonotypes found in all four sorted-subset donors had higher generation probabilities. The small number of donors limited the genetic and exposure-history diversity represented. Sampling was restricted to blood, and TCR repertoires in tissue are likely to differ from TCR repertoires in blood. Incomplete sequencing was indicated by rarefaction of sorted-subset datasets, despite the large sequencing depth. Based on pairwise subsampling, the degree of clonotype sharing among donors was expected to be affected by sequencing depth.

This clone was seen only once. What this receptor recognizes is not known. With a much larger clone just one base away, this may be a read error. CDR1 and CDR2 were assigned from the germline V gene (reference sequence) as SGHKS and YYEKEE. The CDR3 numbers 13 residues from cysteine through phenylalanine. Only the CDR3 region is kept as DNA, spanning 39 bases read in frame from base 1. Healthy HIV-negative adults with no recently reported acute infections or vaccinations were included as donors. Only Caucasian adults living in Nashville, Tennessee, USA were represented among the donors. CD4+ T cells were enriched through magnetic negative selection, after which naive cells were positively selected on CD45RA and the remaining negative fraction served as the memory subset. After blood collection by leukapheresis, PBMCs were isolated using Ficoll-Histopaque density gradient centrifugation and then cryopreserved in the vapor phase of liquid nitrogen. Analytical flow cytometry was used to check the purity and quantity of each magnetically sorted T cell population. From each sorted fraction, genomic DNA was isolated and quantified by UV absorbance on a Nanodrop 2000c.

TCR CDR3 regions were amplified from genomic DNA by multiplex PCR using the deep immunoSEQ assay. Genomic DNA extracted from each cell subset was distributed evenly over all wells of several immunoSEQ 96-well plates, and each plate served as one replicate. Each replicate PCR for sorted subsets received approximately 200 ng genomic DNA, equal to 28,000 or so T cell genomes. The purified libraries were quantified using a Qubit 3.0 fluorometer, sized with a Bioanalyzer 2100, and then quantified again using the KAPA Library Quantification kit. Every immunoSEQ 96-well plate was sequenced on a separate single-read 150-cycle Illumina NextSeq 550 flow cell. In the paper's pipeline: Because only junctional sequences without quality scores were contained in the immunoSEQ output, filtering matching that applied to full-length reads could not be performed. Sequences were annotated with PyIR, a Python wrapper for IgBLAST v1.9, using IMGT germline references to assign V/J genes and CDR3. Any read was removed if the V/J assignment was weak (E-value above 1e-6), the CDR3 was missing, or the read contained stop codons, out-of-frame junctions, or ambiguous translated residues. V3J clonotypes were defined as sequences sharing the same inferred V gene, J gene, and CDR3 amino acid sequence. The percentage overlap between two repertoires was calculated by dividing the number of shared unique clonotypes by the size of the smaller repertoire. RTK rarefaction, the Chao1 estimator, and Recon v2.1 estimates of unobserved clonotypes were used to assess repertoire richness. Generation probabilities for all TCRbeta clonotypes obtained by the gDNA method from a handful of donors were computed using OLGA. The source is immuneACCESS, and TCRdb retained only in-frame sequences with V and J called. Part of the clones is not carried over; for the studies checked, unresolved V genes explain less than half of this, and the remainder is unexplained. D and trimming were read from the DNA, whereas the V and J calls and clone size are those reported in that table. Recorded for this sample are about 680,000 clones; 60% to 80% of them occurred a single time. The ten largest make up roughly 1.8% of the sample.

The receptor was isolated from a woman aged 30 to 39 in good health. Sequenced material: memory CD4+ T cells sorted from blood. Sample cell subset or site, as interpreted from the label and publication: CD45RA-negative fraction. The chain was built from TRBV5-5 and TRBJ2-7, with no confident D gene call. The CDR3 is CVSSLALAYEQYF. The sequenced DNA is TGTGTCAGCAGCTTGGCCCTGGCGTACGAGCAGTACTTC. Extended through the reference TRBV5-5 and TRBJ2-7 proteins, this CDR3 yields the full variable domain: DAGVTQSPTHLIKTRGQQVTLRCSPISGHKSVSWYQQVLGQGPQFIFQYYEKEERGRGNFPDRFSARQFPNYSSELNVNALLLGDSALYLCVSSLALAYEQYFGPGTRLTVT.